Below, one T cell receptor beta chain is given with its context. Antigen specificity is unknown. The data were obtained in a study of T cell repertoires in cytomegalovirus infection. The junction had 10 bases not matched to a gene; V was cut back by 5 bases and J by 1 base. Per the germline V gene, CDR1 is KGHSH and CDR2 is LQKENI. The CDR3 length is 17 residues. The study, taken as a whole, reports: The study found HLA-C-restricted CMV-specific TCR beta clonotypes dominating the ex vivo response. Carriers of CMV and the relevant HLA type were discriminated by public TCR beta frequency.

TCRdb itself ran the reads through MiXCR, one entry per CDR3 protein. The sample shows over 250,000 distinct CDR3 sequences, about 25% of them seen only once. This clonotype was obtained from a human donor in good health (CMV status not recorded). Some clones in this sample may be carry-over from other donors' samples. This sequence joins TRBV18 and TRBJ2-2, with 7 bases matching TRBD1. Sequences were obtained from PBMCs. CDR3 protein: CASSTTQGPGNTGELFF. The CDR3 region has the DNA TGTGCCAGCTCAACAACACAGGGGCCAGGGAACACCGGGGAGCTGTTTTTT.